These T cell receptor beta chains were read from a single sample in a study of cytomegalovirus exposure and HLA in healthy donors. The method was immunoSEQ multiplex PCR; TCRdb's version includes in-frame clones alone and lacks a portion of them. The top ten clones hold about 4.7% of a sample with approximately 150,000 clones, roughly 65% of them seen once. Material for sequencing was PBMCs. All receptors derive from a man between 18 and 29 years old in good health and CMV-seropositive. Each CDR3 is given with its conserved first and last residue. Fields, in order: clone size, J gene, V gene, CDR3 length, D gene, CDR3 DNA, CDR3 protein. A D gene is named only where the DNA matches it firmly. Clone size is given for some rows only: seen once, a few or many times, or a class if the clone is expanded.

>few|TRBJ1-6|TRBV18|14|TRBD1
TGTGCCAGCTCGCGAGACAGGGGAGATTCACCCCTCCACTTT
CASSRDRGDSPLHF
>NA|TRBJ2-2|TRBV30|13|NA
TGTGCCTTAGGGAGCGGGAACACCGGGGAGCTGTTTTTT
CALGSGNTGELFF
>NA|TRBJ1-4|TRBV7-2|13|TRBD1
TGTGCCAGCAGCGTGGACAGGAATGAAAAACTGTTTTTT
CASSVDRNEKLFF
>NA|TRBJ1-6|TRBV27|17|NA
TGTGCCAGCAGTTATTTGGGCCGTCAACCCCTTAATTCACCCCTCCACTTT
CASSYLGRQPLNSPLHF
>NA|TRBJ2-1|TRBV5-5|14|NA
TGTGCCAGCAGCCCGGAAGGACAGAACAATGAGCAGTTCTTC
CASSPEGQNNEQFF
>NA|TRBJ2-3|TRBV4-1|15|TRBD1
TGCGCCAGCAGCCAAGACCACAGGGGAACAGATACGCAGTATTTT
CASSQDHRGTDTQYF
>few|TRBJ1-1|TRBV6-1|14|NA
TGTGCCAGCAGTGAATTCAGGGGGAACACTGAAGCTTTCTTT
CASSEFRGNTEAFF
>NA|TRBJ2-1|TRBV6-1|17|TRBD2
TGTGCCAGCAGTGAACGGGCAGCGGGAGCTCTATACAATGAGCAGTTCTTC
CASSERAAGALYNEQFF
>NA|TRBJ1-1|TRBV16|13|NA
TGTGCCAGCAGCCCCCGGGACACCGTGCGGGCTTTCTTT
CASSPRDTVRAFF
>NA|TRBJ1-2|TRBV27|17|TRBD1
TGTGCCAGCAGTTCCCTGACAGGGGAGGGAAGGAACTATGGCTACACCTTC
CASSSLTGEGRNYGYTF
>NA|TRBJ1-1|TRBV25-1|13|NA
TGTGCCAGCAGACCTGTAGGGGACACTGAAGCTTTCTTT
CASRPVGDTEAFF
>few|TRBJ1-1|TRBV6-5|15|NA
TGTGCCAGCAGTTACTCCAACAGCGGGAACACTGAAGCTTTCTTT
CASSYSNSGNTEAFF
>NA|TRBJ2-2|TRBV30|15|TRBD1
TGTGCCTGGAGTGTAGGGGACAGGGACACCGGGGAGCTGTTTTTT
CAWSVGDRDTGELFF
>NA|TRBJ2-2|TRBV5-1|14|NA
TGCGCCAGCAGCTTGAACCTAAACACCGGGGAGCTGTTTTTT
CASSLNLNTGELFF
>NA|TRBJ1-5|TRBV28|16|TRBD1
TGTGCCAGCAGTACAAGACAGGGGGTGAGCAATCAGCCCCAGCATTTT
CASSTRQGVSNQPQHF
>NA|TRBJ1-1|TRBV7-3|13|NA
TGTGCCAGATCCGGGGGAGGCGGCACTGAAGCTTTCTTT
CARSGGGGTEAFF
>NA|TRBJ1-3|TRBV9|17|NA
TGTGCCAGCAGCCCAGCCCCGGGGAGGAGCTCTGGAAACACCATATATTTT
CASSPAPGRSSGNTIYF
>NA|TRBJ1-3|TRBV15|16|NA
TGTGCCACCAGCAGAGATCCCGGGAGACCTGGAAACACCATATATTTT
CATSRDPGRPGNTIYF
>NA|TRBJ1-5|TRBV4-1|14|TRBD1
TGCGCCAGCAGCCCGACAGGGTTGGATCAGCCCCAGCATTTT
CASSPTGLDQPQHF
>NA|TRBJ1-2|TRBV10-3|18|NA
TGTGCCATCAGTGACCCGGAAACTGGTGTAGGGGGTAACTATGGCTACACCTTC
CAISDPETGVGGNYGYTF
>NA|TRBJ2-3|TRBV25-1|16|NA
TGTGCCAGCAGTGACGCGGCAGGGGAAAGCACAGATACGCAGTATTTT
CASSDAAGESTDTQYF
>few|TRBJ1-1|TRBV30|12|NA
TGTGCCTGGAGTGTAGGTCACAGTGAAGCTTTCTTT
CAWSVGHSEAFF
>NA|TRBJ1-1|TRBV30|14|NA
TGTGCCTCACACCCCGCGGCCGGACTCACTGAAGCTTTCTTT
CASHPAAGLTEAFF
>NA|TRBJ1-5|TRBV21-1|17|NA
TGTGCCAGCAGCAAAGCGAAGGGGACAGGGTACGATCAGCCCCAGCATTTT
CASSKAKGTGYDQPQHF
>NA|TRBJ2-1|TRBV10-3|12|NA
TGTGCCAGCGAGGGAGACCACAATGAGCAGTTCTTC
CASEGDHNEQFF
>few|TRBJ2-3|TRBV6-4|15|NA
TGTGCCAGCAGCCCGACGGCGGGCGGCACAGATACGCAGTATTTT
CASSPTAGGTDTQYF
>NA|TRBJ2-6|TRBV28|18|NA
TGTGCCAGCATTGAACGGGGAGGCCTTGCCTCTGGGGCCAATGTCCTGACTTTC
CASIERGGLASGANVLTF
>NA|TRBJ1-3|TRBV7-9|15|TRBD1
TGTGCCAGCAGCGCCGGGACAGACTCTGGAAACACCATATATTTT
CASSAGTDSGNTIYF
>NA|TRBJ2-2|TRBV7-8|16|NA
TGTGCCAGCAGCTTAAGAGGGTTAGCGAACACCGGGGAGCTGTTTTTT
CASSLRGLANTGELFF
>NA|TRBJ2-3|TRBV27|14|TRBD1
TGTGCCAGCATCGACAGGGGGGTCAGTTATACGCAGTATTTT
CASIDRGVSYTQYF
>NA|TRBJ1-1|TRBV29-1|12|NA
TGCAGCGTAGCCAGGTCGAACACTGAAGCTTTCTTT
CSVARSNTEAFF
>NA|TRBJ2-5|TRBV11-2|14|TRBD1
TGTGCCAGCAGCTTAGATCGAATGCAAGGACAGGGAAACTTC
CASSLDRMQGQGNF
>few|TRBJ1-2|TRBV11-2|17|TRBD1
TGTGCCAGCACCCTAGAACTTGGGACAGGGAGGGTCTATGGCTACACCTTC
CASTLELGTGRVYGYTF
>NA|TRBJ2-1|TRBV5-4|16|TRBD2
TGTGCCAGCAGCTTCAGACTAGCGGCCTCTTTCGATGAGCAGTTCTTC
CASSFRLAASFDEQFF
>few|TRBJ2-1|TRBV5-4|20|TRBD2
TGTGCCAGCAGCTTGACAGGGAACACCGGGACTAGCGGGAGCGGCAATGAGCAGTTCTTC
CASSLTGNTGTSGSGNEQFF
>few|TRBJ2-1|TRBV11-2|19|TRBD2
TGTGCCAGCAGCTTAGCCATTTTTAGCGGGAGGACCTCCTACAATGAGCAGTTCTTC
CASSLAIFSGRTSYNEQFF
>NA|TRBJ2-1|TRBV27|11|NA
TGTGCCAGCAGTTTATCCGATGAGCAGTTCTTC
CASSLSDEQFF
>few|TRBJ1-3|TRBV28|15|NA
TGTGCCAGCACCCTACCCGGGGTTGCCGGAAACACCATATATTTT
CASTLPGVAGNTIYF
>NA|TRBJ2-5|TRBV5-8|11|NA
TGTGCCAGCCTCCGGGGAGAGACCCAGTACTTC
CASLRGETQYF
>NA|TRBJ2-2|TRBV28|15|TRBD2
TGTGCCAGCAGTTTAAACCTAGCGGGGATCGGGGAGCTGTTTTTT
CASSLNLAGIGELFF